These 7 T cell receptor beta chains were all obtained from the same sample, sequenced in a study of CD8 T cells in Susac syndrome. The authors reverse transcribed roughly 0.5 to 1 ug RNA with random hexamers. TCRdb reanalysed the immunoSEQ multiplex PCR reads using MiXCR and keeps one entry per CDR3 protein. The data contain 130,000 to 150,000 distinct CDR3 sequences, over 85% of them seen just once; the ten biggest clones take up 0.25% to 0.3%. The sample was CD8+ T cells from PBMCs. The receptors originated from a human donor in good health.

The rearrangement uses TRBV9 and TRBJ2-1, with a possible D match to TRBD1 (6 bases). Germline CDR1 SGDLS, CDR2 YYNGEE. V dropped 1 base and J dropped 5 bases, with 7 bases sitting between them. The CDR3 extends over 13 amino acids. The CDR3 DNA sequence: TGTGCCAGCAGCGTATCAGGGGACAATGAGCAGTTCTTC. Translating it yields CASSVSGDNEQFF.

The chain links TRBV29-1 to TRBJ2-3; D is undetermined. The CDR3 consists of 15 residues. Germline V CDR1 and CDR2: SQVTM, ANQGSEA. Trimming removed 2 bases from V and 0 bases from J, with 12 bases in between. CDR3 in amino acids: CSVELPGDSTDTQYF. CDR3 DNA sequence: TGCAGCGTTGAACTCCCTGGGGATAGCACAGATACGCAGTATTTT.

This clonotype has just one count. V and J are TRBV9 and TRBJ2-2; the D gene is possibly TRBD1 (6 bases). The CDR3 is 17 residues long. Trimming cost V 4 bases and J 1 base, with 17 bases left between them. Germline V gives CDR1 SGDLS, CDR2 YYNGEE. CDR3 DNA sequence: TGTGCCAGCAGCCACTTCGCGACAGGAGAGAACACCGGGGAGCTGTTTTTT. Protein sequence: CASSHFATGENTGELFF.

This clonotype appeared a single time. This chain uses TRBV7-9 with TRBJ2-5; 7 bases are a match to TRBD1. V lost 3 bases, J lost 5 bases, and 9 bases stayed unmatched. Per germline, CDR1 SEHNR and CDR2 FQNEAQ (reference sequence). The CDR3 loop spans 15 amino acids. The CDR3 protein is CASSLTVTGWETQYF. CDR3 nucleotide sequence: TGTGCCAGCAGCTTGACGGTGACAGGGTGGGAGACCCAGTACTTC.

The V gene is TRBV6-2 or TRBV6-3, the J gene TRBJ2-7; 7 positions match TRBD2. Trimming took 2 bases from V and 3 from J; bases not matched to a gene: 1. This CDR3 is built from 13 residues. Germline lookup yields CDR1 MNHEY and CDR2 SVGEGT. The CDR3 reads CASSYAGVYEQYF. The CDR3 DNA is TGTGCCAGCAGTTACGCGGGGGTCTACGAGCAGTACTTC.

The CDR3, as DNA: TGTGCCAGCAGCGGAGGCGGGGAGCTGTTTTTT. It translates to CASSGGGELFF. This rearrangement joins TRBV14 to TRBJ2-2; D is perhaps TRBD2 (5 bases). The germline gives CDR1 SGHDN, CDR2 FVKESK. The CDR3 is 11 amino acids. The V end was cut by 5 bases, the J end by 7 bases, with 5 bases between.

This chain uses TRBV27 with TRBJ2-7, with 12 positions matching TRBD2. From germline, CDR1 is MNHEY and CDR2 SMNVEV (reference sequence). The CDR3 length is 15 residues. V shed 6 bases, J shed 9 bases, and the junction held 12 bases outside the gene matches. Here the CDR3 DNA reads TGTGCCAGCAGCCTGACTAGCGGGAGAACTACGAGGCAGTACTTC. Translating it yields CASSLTSGRTTRQYF.